The 26 T cell receptor beta chains presented below share a single source sample, sequenced in a study of cytomegalovirus exposure and HLA in healthy donors. A multiplex PCR was run with 60 Vbeta primers and 13 Jbeta primers. Measured with immunoSEQ multiplex PCR; TCRdb has only the in-frame clones, and not every one. This table holds under 140,000 clones, 70% to 85% found once. Specimen: PBMCs. These receptors all come from a man aged 30-40 years in good health and CMV-seropositive.

The chain uses TRBV6-5 and TRBJ2-2; unclear D gene. Per the germline V gene, CDR1 is MNHEY and CDR2 is SVGAGI. The CDR3 runs 16 residues. Trimming left V 3 bases short and J 0 bases short, with 11 bases between. This chain's CDR3 is CASSYLDSPNTGELFF. The CDR3 nucleotides are TGTGCCAGCAGTTATTTAGACTCCCCGAACACCGGGGAGCTGTTTTTT.

The sample holds a few counts of this clone. The rearrangement uses TRBV2 and TRBJ1-2, with TRBD1 as a possible D gene (5 bases). Germline V gene lookup returns CDR1 SNHLY and CDR2 FYNNEI. Trimming took 6 bases from V and 7 from J, leaving 18 bases between them. The CDR3 is 14 residues long. For the CDR3, the DNA is TGTGCCAGCAGAAGGGACTTGGGTGTTAGTGGCTACACCTTC. Amino acid sequence: CASRRDLGVSGYTF.

The DNA for the CDR3 is TGTGCCAGTAGTATCAGGGATGAAGCTTTCTTT. Protein product: CASSIRDEAFF. This chain joins TRBV19 and TRBJ1-1; TRBD1 might be the D (5 bases). The V end lost 3 bases, the J end lost 7 bases, and 6 bases lay between the germline ends. In germline, CDR1 is LNHDA, CDR2 SQIVND (reference sequence). CDR3 size: 11 residues.

This chain's CDR3 is CASSYGRDTGNTIYF. For the CDR3, the DNA is TGTGCCAGCAGTTACGGCAGGGACACTGGAAACACCATATATTTT. The chain joins TRBV6-5 to TRBJ1-3, with a weak D call TRBD1 (6 bases). CDR1 is MNHEY, CDR2 SVGAGI, per germline. The ends were cut back, 2 bases at V and 2 bases at J, with 10 bases in the middle. The CDR3 runs to 15 residues.

The chain has TRBV30 and TRBJ2-5, with D possibly matching TRBD1 (6 bases). The last part of the DNA fits TRBJ2-7 better; the J call may be wrong. CDR1 is GTSNPN and CDR2 is SVGIG in the germline V gene (reference sequence). The CDR3 is 15 amino acids. The CDR3 protein is CAWSLRSGVGYEQYF. The DNA of the CDR3 is TGTGCCTGGAGTCTCAGGTCAGGGGTCGGCTACGAGCAGTACTTC.

The V gene is TRBV6-5, the J gene TRBJ1-6; D unresolved. Germline V gene sequence: CDR1 MNHEY, CDR2 SVGAGI. The CDR3 has 14 amino acids. The germline V and J ends were trimmed by 2 bases and 7 bases, with 9 bases remaining between them. CDR3 coding DNA: TGTGCCAGCAGTTACGGGGAGGGCAATTCACCCCTCCACTTT. Amino acid sequence: CASSYGEGNSPLHF.

This clone appeared once. The V and J genes are TRBV19 and TRBJ1-1; the match to TRBD1 covers 10 bases. Trimming removed 3 bases from V and 9 bases from J; junction bases left unmatched: 10. Germline CDR1 and CDR2: LNHDA and SQIVND (reference sequence). The CDR3 is 15 amino acids. The CDR3 is CASSMSGQGVGKAFF. The CDR3, as DNA: TGTGCCAGTAGTATGTCAGGACAGGGGGTGGGGAAAGCTTTCTTT.

The rearrangement uses TRBV29-1 and TRBJ2-2; possible D gene TRBD1, 5 bases. Trimming pared 5 bases from V and 7 bases from J, leaving 17 bases between. Germline CDR1 is SQVTM and CDR2 is ANQGSEA. CDR3 length: 14 residues. DNA of the CDR3: TGCAGCGTTTACAGGCTCGGTAGGGTCGGGGAGCTGTTTTTT. It codes for CSVYRLGRVGELFF.

V gene TRBV27 combines with J gene TRBJ2-3; TRBD2 matches 13 bases. This CDR3 is 16 amino acids long. Unmatched junction bases numbered 9, after V lost 8 bases and J lost 4 bases. CDR1 is MNHEY and CDR2 is SMNVEV in the germline V gene (reference sequence). CDR3 loop: CASRTSGGRFSDTQYF. The CDR3 coding sequence is TGTGCCAGCCGGACTAGCGGGGGAAGATTCTCAGATACGCAGTATTTT.

This chain joins TRBV2 and TRBJ1-5; tentatively, D is TRBD1 (6 bases). The CDR3 has 14 residues. V lost 10 bases, J lost 2 bases, and 15 bases lay in between. Germline values: CDR1 SNHLY, CDR2 FYNNEI. Here the CDR3 reads CAKSRGIGNQPQHF. DNA of the CDR3: TGTGCCAAAAGCAGGGGAATTGGCAATCAGCCCCAGCATTTT.

This chain joins TRBV5-1 and TRBJ2-3; 7 bases fit TRBD1. Germline V gives CDR1 SGHRS, CDR2 YFSETQ. V lost 4 bases to trimming and J lost 0 bases; unmatched junction nucleotides: 2. There are 14 residues in the CDR3. In DNA, the CDR3 is TGCGCCAGCAGCCGGGACAGAAGCACAGATACGCAGTATTTT. The encoded protein is CASSRDRSTDTQYF.

This clone was detected only once. This sequence joins TRBV29-1 and TRBJ2-5, with 8 bases matching TRBD1. Germline values: CDR1 SQVTM, CDR2 ANQGSEA. The CDR3 covers 13 residues. Trimming took 3 bases from V and 2 from J; bases not matched to a gene: 2. The CDR3 loop reads CSVEDRVQETQYF. As DNA, the CDR3 is TGCAGCGTTGAGGACAGGGTACAAGAGACCCAGTACTTC.

The chain joins TRBV6-1 to TRBJ1-4; D unclear. The CDR3 is made up of 11 amino acids. Germline CDR1 and CDR2: MNHNS and SASEGT. V was trimmed by 8 bases and J by 7 bases, leaving 8 bases between them. CDR3 DNA sequence: TGTGCCAGCTCGGAGGGTGAAAAACTGTTTTTT. It specifies CASSEGEKLFF.

V is TRBV7-9 and J is TRBJ2-1; TRBD1 agrees at 9 bases. The CDR3 length is 15 residues. Looked up from germline, CDR1 is SEHNR and CDR2 is FQNEAQ (reference sequence). Trimming took 4 bases from V and 8 from J; bases not matched to a gene: 9. The CDR3 sequence is CASSYGDRDGDEQFF. The CDR3 DNA is TGTGCCAGCAGCTATGGGGACAGGGATGGTGATGAGCAGTTCTTC.

The chain recombines TRBV11-2 with TRBJ2-1, with D uncertain. The CDR3 runs to 14 residues. The germline gives CDR1 SGHAT, CDR2 FQNNGV. V lost 7 bases and J 6 bases, leaving 16 bases between the germline ends. CDR3 region: CASTSMSTGNEQFF. The CDR3 coding sequence is TGTGCCAGCACCTCGATGTCGACGGGCAATGAGCAGTTCTTC.

This clone was counted between two and nine times. V usage is TRBV7-3 and J usage is TRBJ2-5; 10 bases map to TRBD2. The CDR3 contains 15 residues. V shed 1 base and J 3 bases; nucleotides not matched to a gene: 2. CDR1 and CDR2 from the germline V gene are SGHTA and FQGTGA. The CDR3 region is CASSLKTSGEETQYF. For the CDR3, the DNA is TGTGCCAGCAGCTTAAAAACTAGCGGGGAAGAGACCCAGTACTTC.

The V gene is TRBV5-1, the J gene TRBJ2-7; perhaps TRBD1 as D (6 bases). Trimming took 5 bases from V and 2 from J, leaving 11 bases between them. Germline V gives CDR1 SGHRS, CDR2 YFSETQ. CDR3 size: 13 residues. DNA of the CDR3: TGCGCCAGCAGTCACGGACAGACCTACGAGCAGTACTTC. Translation gives CASSHGQTYEQYF.

This chain links TRBV7-9 with TRBJ1-5, with 8 nucleotides matching TRBD1. From germline, CDR1 is SEHNR and CDR2 FQNEAQ (reference sequence). J lost 4 bases, V lost 9 bases, and 5 bases had no gene match. The CDR3 covers 13 residues. CDR3 residues: CASGQGLNQPQHF. In DNA, the CDR3 is TGTGCCAGTGGACAGGGTCTAAATCAGCCCCAGCATTTT.

V gene TRBV7-6 combines with J gene TRBJ2-1; D call uncertain. V gave up 4 bases and J gave up 0 bases, with 13 bases separating them. CDR3 size: 16 residues. Germline lookup yields CDR1 SGHVS and CDR2 FNYEAQ. The CDR3 loop is CASSSTTLSSYNEQFF. CDR3 DNA sequence: TGTGCCAGCAGCTCCACGACTCTGAGCTCCTACAATGAGCAGTTCTTC.

V and J are TRBV27 and TRBJ1-5; perhaps TRBD1 as D (6 bases). Per the germline V gene, CDR1 is MNHEY and CDR2 is SMNVEV (reference sequence). The CDR3 extends over 14 amino acids. Deletions cut 0 bases from V and 7 bases from J, with 10 bases between. The CDR3 DNA reads as TGTGCCAGCAGTTTATCCCAGGGGAGCCAGCCCCAGCATTTT. Protein: CASSLSQGSQPQHF.

In DNA form, the CDR3 reads TGCGCCAGCAGCTTACTTGGACAGACTCAGAACACTGAAGCTTTCTTT. The encoded protein is CASSLLGQTQNTEAFF. The chain combines TRBV5-1 with TRBJ1-1; TRBD1 might be the D (6 bases). Germline lookup yields CDR1 SGHRS and CDR2 YFSETQ. The CDR3 sequence is 16 residues long. V lost 2 bases and J lost 1, with 15 bases in between.

This chain uses TRBV14 with TRBJ1-6, with D possibly TRBD1 on 5 matching bases. Trimming left V 4 bases short and J 7 bases short, with 14 bases between. CDR1 is SGHDN, CDR2 FVKESK, per germline. The CDR3 runs to 15 residues. The CDR3 DNA follows: TGTGCCAGCAGCCGTCGGCAGGGTCAGAATTCACCCCTCCACTTT. Translation: CASSRRQGQNSPLHF.

The chain recombines TRBV5-1 with TRBJ2-2; 10 bases map to TRBD1. In germline, CDR1 is SGHRS, CDR2 YFSETQ. The V and J ends lost 1 base and 4 bases, in that order; junction bases with no gene match: 4. The CDR3 loop spans 16 amino acids. For the CDR3, the DNA is TGCGCCAGCAGCTTGCCCCGACAGGGGGCCACCGGGGAGCTGTTTTTT. Protein product: CASSLPRQGATGELFF.

This clone occurred a few times. Here the CDR3 reads CASSEKGEGYEAFF. CDR3 DNA: TGTGCCAGCAGTGAAAAGGGGGAGGGGTACGAAGCTTTCTTT. This sequence joins TRBV6-1 and TRBJ1-1; D might be TRBD1 (6 bases). V was shortened by 2 bases and J by 8 bases, with 15 bases between the two germline ends. Germline V gives CDR1 MNHNS, CDR2 SASEGT. The CDR3 has 14 amino acids.

The chain carries TRBV7-6 and TRBJ2-5; possible D gene TRBD1, 6 bases. The DNA end is more similar to TRBJ2-7, so the J call may be wrong. CDR1 and CDR2 from the germline V gene are SGHVS and FNYEAQ. This CDR3 region has 14 residues. The CDR3 spells CASSLGGPSYEQYF. The CDR3 nucleotides read TGTGCCAGCAGCTTAGGGGGGCCTTCCTACGAGCAGTACTTC.

V usage is TRBV5-1 and J usage is TRBJ2-5, with 8 bases lining up with TRBD1. Germline CDR1 reads SGHRS; CDR2 reads YFSETQ. This CDR3 is 15 amino acids long. Germline trimming cut 3 bases from V and 1 base from J; bases unmatched to any gene: 5. The CDR3 loop reads CASSSRQGRQETQYF. The CDR3 bases are TGCGCCAGCAGCTCCCGACAGGGGCGCCAAGAGACCCAGTACTTC.